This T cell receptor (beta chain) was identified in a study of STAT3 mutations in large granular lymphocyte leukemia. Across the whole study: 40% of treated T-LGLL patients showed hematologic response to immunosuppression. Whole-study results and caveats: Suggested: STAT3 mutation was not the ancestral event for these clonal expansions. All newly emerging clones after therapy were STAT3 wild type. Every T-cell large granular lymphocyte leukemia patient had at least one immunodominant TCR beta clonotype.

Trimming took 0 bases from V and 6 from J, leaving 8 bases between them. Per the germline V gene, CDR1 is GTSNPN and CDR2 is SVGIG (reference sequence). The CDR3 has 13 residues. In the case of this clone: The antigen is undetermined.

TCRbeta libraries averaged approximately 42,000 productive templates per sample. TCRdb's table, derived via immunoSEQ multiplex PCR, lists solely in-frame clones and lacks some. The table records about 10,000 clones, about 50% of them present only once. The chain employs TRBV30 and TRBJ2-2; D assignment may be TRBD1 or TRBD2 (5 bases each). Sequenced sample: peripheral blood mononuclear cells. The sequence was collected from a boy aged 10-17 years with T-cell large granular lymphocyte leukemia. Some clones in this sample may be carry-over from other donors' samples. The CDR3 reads CAWSVGDAGELFF. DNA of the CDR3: TGTGCCTGGAGTGTGGGGGATGCCGGGGAGCTGTTTTTT.